This T cell receptor beta chain emerged from a study of cytomegalovirus exposure and HLA in healthy donors (dated 2017 in TCRdb). For the study in its entirety: An earlier analysis of several hundred of the donors reported more than 250 Gb of sequence data and 117 million unique TCR beta sequences from about 200 million T cells. All discovery cohort repertoires had been generated on a single sequencing platform. The study profiled the T cell repertoires of fewer than 850 subjects by immunosequencing and related them to cytomegalovirus serostatus. An earlier analysis of about 620 of the donors applied high-throughput TCR beta sequencing to assess whether each TCR beta V gene segment acted as functional or pseudogenic. Rather than drawing on any new phenotypic data, the later analysis identified candidate immune exposures from TCR beta sequences and the way those sequences occurred across donors. On average, around 230,000 unique TCR beta nucleotide sequences were sequenced per donor among 398 genotyped donors of the cohort, with about 19% of those sequences being non-productive. HLA typing included class I and class II loci at four-digit resolution. Besides the first cohort of roughly 700 subjects, a separate validation cohort made up of 95 to 150 different subjects was used. Typing coverage differed by locus: A, B, C, DRB1 and DQB1 were typed in roughly 620-630 donors, DQA1 in approximately 520, DPA1 in 600 to 610, and DPB1 in about 450. A later analysis re-analyzed previously published TCR beta repertoires from 600 to 850 donors and added high-resolution HLA genotyping to study TCR occurrence patterns. Because of strong linkage in the cohort, 5 or 6 DR-DQ haplotypes were treated as single units for association and clustering. Genome-wide SNP genotypes for about 65% of the 666 donors were used in a later genetic analysis, which treated that subset as a discovery cohort. An early release covering roughly 580 HLA-typed donors comprised around 300 gigabases of sequencing data and tens of millions of unique TCR sequences. The study aimed to test whether signatures of past pathogen exposure could be identified by cataloging public T cell receptors. Donor age, sex, ethnicity and CMV serostatus were collected together with the repertoire data. The study combined high-throughput TCR immunosequencing, statistical association of individual TCRs with disease status, and machine learning to predict cytomegalovirus infection status. Of the 300 to 400 genotyped donors, 65% to 90% fell in the genetic ancestry cluster associated with self-reported Caucasian donors.

Trimming at the junction amounts to 1 base on V and 10 bases on J, and the germline ends lie 13 bases apart. CDR1 MGHRA and CDR2 YSYEKL were looked up in the germline V gene. From cysteine to phenylalanine, the CDR3 is 14 amino acids long. The only DNA kept is the CDR3, 42 bases in frame from the first base. The cohort consisted of some 730 healthy bone marrow donors. At the time of sampling, every cohort member was nominally healthy, though immune exposures that went unrecorded were likely present. The donor was CMV seropositive and belonged to the group of over 250 seropositive cohort members. A peripheral blood sample was collected from each donor, and TCR beta sequencing was performed on peripheral blood mononuclear cells. The Qiagen DNeasy Blood Extraction Kit was used to extract genomic DNA from the blood cell samples. Note on this clone: Its binding antigen is unknown. No qualities accompany the bases; no much larger clone lies one base away.

The investigation overall reported the following: A later analysis reported that several top co-occurrence clusters appeared linked to parvovirus B19, influenza, CMV and Epstein-Barr virus. Compared with equally common non-associated chains, HLA-associated TCR beta chains in a later analysis were more clonally expanded and had lower generation probabilities. It was suggested by the authors that the approach could potentially be generalized to other disease states and immunological phenotypes. Because HLA typing was unavailable for some donors at each locus, only the typed subset was used in association tests. A few of the identified cytomegalovirus-associated TCR beta chains were confirmed in vitro to be specific for cytomegalovirus antigens. When HLA alleles, especially DR and DQ, strongly co-occurred, attributing TCR associations to individual alleles was difficult. Correlated functional status among segregating V segments might be attributable to linkage disequilibrium, but an unknown experimental factor could not be ruled out. Most CMV-associated TCR beta chains appeared to be HLA-restricted in a later analysis, and the HLA associations seemed to be driven largely by CMV exposure. CMV serostatus was the only immune exposure information available for the cohort. The presence/absence analyses assumed that sequencing depth was roughly uniform across donors, and that assumption may not be true. In a later analysis, 16,951 TCR beta sequences were associated with specific HLA alleles at a false discovery rate of 0.05. Broadly in line with IMGT annotations, most TCR beta V segments showed up in productive rearrangements about 90% or about 30% of the time in an earlier analysis of 587 of the donors. A total of fewer than 200 TCR beta chains were listed by the study as associated with cytomegalovirus. The sequencing pipeline was judged likely to have produced a cluster of highly shared sequence variants as a technical artifact. Most TCR sequences were observed very rarely across donors, whereas some public TCRs were present in many individuals. The classifier was reported to diagnose cytomegalovirus status with high specificity and sensitivity in both the original and validation cohorts. A further reported finding was that TCR beta sequences accurately predicted the HLA-A and HLA-B alleles for most subjects in the first cohort. Some IMGT-functional V segments, including TRBV6-2 and TRBV6-3, could not be distinguished by the 87-base-pair reads and were therefore excluded. The earlier analysis of 587 of the donors excluded fewer than 20 rarely observed V segments, including chromosome 9 orphons, because counts were too low. V-gene and J-gene trimming of TCR beta chains was associated with a missense DCLRE1C variant in a later genetic analysis, and the association was replicated in an independent cohort. In a later analysis, the rate of TCR association differed among HLA loci, with DRB1 alleles having the most associated TCRs and HLA-C alleles having the fewest. Only TCR beta chains were sequenced in this cohort, and the absence of alpha or paired-chain data limited detectable features. A later genetic analysis reported fewer N-insertions in productive TCRs among donors in an Asian-associated ancestry cluster than the roughly 620-donor mean.

The library was made by the immunoSEQ multiplex PCR assay. For the multiplex PCR, a mixture combining 60 forward primers for TCR Vbeta segments and 13 reverse primers for TCR Jbeta segments was used. The CDR3 region of rearranged TCR beta genes was amplified from genomic DNA with a multiplex PCR assay. The amplified TCR beta libraries were sequenced on the Illumina HiSeq System as 87-base-pair reads. The source study handled its data this way. A later analysis counted 75 million to 100 million unique TCR beta chains across the 666 repertoires, and 10 million to 12 million of these chains were shared by at least two donors. Raw reads were error-corrected and collapsed into unique sequences by a nearest-neighbor algorithm in which closely related sequences were merged to remove PCR and sequencing errors. V, D and J gene segments were assigned by aligning CDR3 sequences to IMGT reference sequences. For a sequence to be retained, a match of at least six nucleotides to both a V gene segment and a J gene segment was required. Rearrangements were called productive when the CDR3 lacked stop codons and stayed in frame with V and J; all others were non-productive. Following IMGT convention, CDR3 was defined as the stretch from the second conserved V-encoded cysteine to the conserved J-encoded phenylalanine. Sequences without an unambiguous match to a single V gene segment were excluded from the earlier analysis of approximately 560 of the donors. In an earlier analysis of about 590 of the donors, a V segment was called functional when productive rearrangements were above 56.7%, and segregating when the standard deviation between donors exceeded 5%. A statistical classification framework was built to diagnose cytomegalovirus status from the catalog of TCR beta chain sequences. V and J gene assignment, in a later analysis, came from comparing TCR nucleotide sequences with IMGT/GENE-DB human TR gene sequences. Using the TCRdist pipeline, a later analysis assigned CDR3 sequences along with most-parsimonious VDJ recombination scenarios. In a later analysis, every TCR beta chain was defined by the combination of its CDR3 amino acid sequence and its V-gene family, and reads without a unique V-gene family were dropped. In a later analysis, 450 to 600 highly shared, low-generation-probability nucleotide sequences were removed to address suspected cross-contamination and a sequencing artifact. In a later analysis, a clonal expansion index was calculated for each public chain from normalized within-repertoire ranks of inferred template counts. In a later analysis, generation probabilities were computed with a VDJ recombination model fitted to out-of-frame rearrangements, and the resulting probabilities were checked against IGoR. A later analysis scored TCR-TCR, TCR-HLA and TCR-CMV co-occurrence with hypergeometric tests, applying a repertoire-size bias correction to TCR pairs. To estimate false discovery rates, a later analysis permuted the HLA or CMV assignments 20 times. A later analysis grouped co-occurring TCRs with DBSCAN, adding TCRdist sequence similarity when clustering within HLA-allele-positive subsets. Co-occurrence clustering excluded repertoires with fewer than 30,000 or more than 120,000 public chains, plus five with anomalous nucleotide sharing. In TCRdb, the immuneACCESS table is reduced to in-frame sequences with V and J assigned. These tables do not hold every clone; where another copy was compared, an unresolved V gene accounts for under half, and the others remain unexplained. Clone size and V and J calls were adopted from that table, with D and trimming inferred from the DNA. For this sample the table gives about 130,000 clones, of which around three quarters were detected only once. Over 10% of the sample rests with the top ten.

The chain uses TRBV4-1 and TRBJ2-2; no confident D gene assignment can be made. Sequenced material: PBMCs. This receptor was obtained from a middle-aged woman in good health and CMV-seropositive. The sequenced DNA: TGCGCCAGCAGCCAAGTGAGGAGTGGCGCGGAGCTGTTTTTT. Translated, this is CASSQVRSGAELFF.